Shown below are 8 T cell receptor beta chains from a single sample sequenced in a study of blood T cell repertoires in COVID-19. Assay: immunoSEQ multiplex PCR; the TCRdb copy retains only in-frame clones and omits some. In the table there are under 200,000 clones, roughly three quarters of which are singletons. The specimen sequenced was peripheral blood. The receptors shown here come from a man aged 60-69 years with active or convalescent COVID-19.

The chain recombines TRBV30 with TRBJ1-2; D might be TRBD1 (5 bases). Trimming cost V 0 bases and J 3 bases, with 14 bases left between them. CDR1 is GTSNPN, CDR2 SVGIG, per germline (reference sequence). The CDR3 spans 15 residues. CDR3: CAWSVPYGGDYGYTF. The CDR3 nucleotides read TGTGCCTGGAGTGTACCCTACGGGGGAGACTATGGCTACACCTTC.

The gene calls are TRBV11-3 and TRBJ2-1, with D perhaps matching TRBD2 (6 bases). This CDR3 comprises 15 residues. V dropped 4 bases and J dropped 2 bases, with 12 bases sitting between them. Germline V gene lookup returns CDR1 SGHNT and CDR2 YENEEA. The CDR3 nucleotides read TGTGCCAGCAGCTCCCGACTAGGGGCCTACAATGAGCAGTTCTTC. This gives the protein CASSSRLGAYNEQFF.

CDR3: CATSDLPTVNKYNEQFF. The CDR3 DNA follows: TGTGCCACCAGTGATTTGCCTACAGTTAATAAATACAATGAGCAGTTCTTC. The rearrangement joins TRBV24-1 to TRBJ2-1, with no clear D. The CDR3 runs 17 residues. Trimming left V 0 bases short and J 4 bases short, with 15 bases between. The germline V gene encodes CDR1 KGHDR and CDR2 SFDVKD.

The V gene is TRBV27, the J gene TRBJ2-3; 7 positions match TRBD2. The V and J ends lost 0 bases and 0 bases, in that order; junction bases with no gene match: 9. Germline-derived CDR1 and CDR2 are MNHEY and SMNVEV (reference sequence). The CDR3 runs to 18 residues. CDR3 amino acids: CASSLSALARASTDTQYF. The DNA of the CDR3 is TGTGCCAGCAGTTTATCCGCACTAGCGAGAGCTAGCACAGATACGCAGTATTTT.

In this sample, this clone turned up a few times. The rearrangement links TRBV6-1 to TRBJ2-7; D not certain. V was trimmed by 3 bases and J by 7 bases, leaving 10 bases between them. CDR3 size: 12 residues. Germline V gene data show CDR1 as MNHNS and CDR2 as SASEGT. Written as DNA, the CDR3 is TGTGCCAGCAGTGACAGACTGGTAGAGCAGTACTTC. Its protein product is CASSDRLVEQYF.

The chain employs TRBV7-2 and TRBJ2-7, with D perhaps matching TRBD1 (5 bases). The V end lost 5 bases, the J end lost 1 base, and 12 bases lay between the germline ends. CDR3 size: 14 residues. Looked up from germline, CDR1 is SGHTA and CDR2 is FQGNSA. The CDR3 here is CASSRLGASYEQYF. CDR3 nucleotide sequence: TGTGCCAGCAGCCGGCTAGGGGCGTCCTACGAGCAGTACTTC.

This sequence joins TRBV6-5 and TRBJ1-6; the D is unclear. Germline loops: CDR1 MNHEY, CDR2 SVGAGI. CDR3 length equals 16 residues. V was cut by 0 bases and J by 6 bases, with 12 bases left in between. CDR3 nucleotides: TGTGCCAGCAGTTACTCGCGGGCAGCCAGTAATTCACCCCTCCACTTT. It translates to CASSYSRAASNSPLHF.

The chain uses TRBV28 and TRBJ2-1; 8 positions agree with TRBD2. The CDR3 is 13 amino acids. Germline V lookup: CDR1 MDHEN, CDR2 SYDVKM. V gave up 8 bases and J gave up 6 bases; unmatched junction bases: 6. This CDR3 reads CASCAGGPNEQFF. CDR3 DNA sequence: TGTGCCAGCTGCGCGGGAGGTCCCAATGAGCAGTTCTTC.